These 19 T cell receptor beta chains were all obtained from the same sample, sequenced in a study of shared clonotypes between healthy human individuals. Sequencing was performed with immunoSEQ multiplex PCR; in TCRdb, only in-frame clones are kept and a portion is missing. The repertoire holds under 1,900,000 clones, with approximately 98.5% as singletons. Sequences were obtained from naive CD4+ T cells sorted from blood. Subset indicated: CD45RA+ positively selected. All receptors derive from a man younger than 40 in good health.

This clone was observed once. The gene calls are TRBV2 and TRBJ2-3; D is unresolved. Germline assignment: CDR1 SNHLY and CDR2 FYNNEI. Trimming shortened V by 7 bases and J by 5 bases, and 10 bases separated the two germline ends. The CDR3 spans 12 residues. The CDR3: CASNAGEDTQYF. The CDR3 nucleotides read TGTGCCAGCAATGCCGGTGAAGATACGCAGTATTTT.

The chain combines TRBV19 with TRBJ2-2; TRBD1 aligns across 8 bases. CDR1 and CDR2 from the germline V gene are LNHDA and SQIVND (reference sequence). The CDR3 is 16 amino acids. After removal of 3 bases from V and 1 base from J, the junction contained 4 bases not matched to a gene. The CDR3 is CASSILGTGNTGELFF. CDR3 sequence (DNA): TGTGCCAGTAGTATCCTTGGGACAGGGAACACCGGGGAGCTGTTTTTT. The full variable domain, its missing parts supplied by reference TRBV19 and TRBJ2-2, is DGGITQSPKYLFRKEGQNVTLSCEQNLNHDAMYWYRQDPGQGLRLIYYSQIVNDFQKGDIAEGYSVSREKKESFPLTVTSAQKNPTAFYLCASSILGTGNTGELFFGEGSRLTVL.

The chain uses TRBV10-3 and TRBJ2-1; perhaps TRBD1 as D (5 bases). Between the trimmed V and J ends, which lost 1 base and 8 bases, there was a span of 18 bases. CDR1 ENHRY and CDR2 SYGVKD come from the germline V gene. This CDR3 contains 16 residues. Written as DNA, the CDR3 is TGTGCCATCAGTGAGTATGGGGCGGTGAGGTCTGATGAGCAGTTCTTC. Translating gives CAISEYGAVRSDEQFF.

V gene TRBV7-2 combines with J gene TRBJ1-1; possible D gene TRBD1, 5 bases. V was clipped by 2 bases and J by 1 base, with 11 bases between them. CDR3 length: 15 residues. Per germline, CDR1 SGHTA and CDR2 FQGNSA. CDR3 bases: TGTGCCAGCAGCTTAATAGGGACCCCGAACACTGAAGCTTTCTTT. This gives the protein CASSLIGTPNTEAFF.

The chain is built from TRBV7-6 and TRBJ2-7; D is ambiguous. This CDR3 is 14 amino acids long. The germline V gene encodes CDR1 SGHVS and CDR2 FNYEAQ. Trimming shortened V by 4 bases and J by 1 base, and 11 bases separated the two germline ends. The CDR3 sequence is CASSSRPESYEQYF. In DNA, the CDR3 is TGTGCCAGCAGCTCCCGTCCGGAATCCTACGAGCAGTACTTC.

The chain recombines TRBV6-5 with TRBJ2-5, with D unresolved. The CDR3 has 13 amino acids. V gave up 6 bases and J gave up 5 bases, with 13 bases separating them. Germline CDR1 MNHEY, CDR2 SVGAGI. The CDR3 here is CASRTTPGETQYF. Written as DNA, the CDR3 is TGTGCCAGCAGAACGACCCCCGGGGAGACCCAGTACTTC.

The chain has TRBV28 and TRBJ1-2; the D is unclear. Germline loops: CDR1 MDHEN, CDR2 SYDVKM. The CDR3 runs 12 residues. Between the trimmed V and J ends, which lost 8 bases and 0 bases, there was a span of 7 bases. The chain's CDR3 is CASWGANYGYTF. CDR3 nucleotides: TGTGCCAGCTGGGGAGCTAACTATGGCTACACCTTC.

CDR3 coding DNA: TGTGCCAGCAGTCAAGCGGGTAACTCCTACAATGAGCAGTTCTTC. Residues: CASSQAGNSYNEQFF. The rearrangement joins TRBV28 to TRBJ2-1; a possible D gene is TRBD2 (6 bases). Between the trimmed V and J ends, which lost 5 bases and 0 bases, there was a span of 11 bases. This CDR3 contains 15 residues. Looked up from germline, CDR1 is MDHEN and CDR2 is SYDVKM. The full variable domain, completed using reference TRBV28 and TRBJ2-1, is DVKVTQSSRYLVKRTGEKVFLECVQDMDHENMFWYRQDPGLGLRLIYFSYDVKMKEKGDIPEGYSVSREKKERFSLILESASTNQTSMYLCASSQAGNSYNEQFFGPGTRLTVL.

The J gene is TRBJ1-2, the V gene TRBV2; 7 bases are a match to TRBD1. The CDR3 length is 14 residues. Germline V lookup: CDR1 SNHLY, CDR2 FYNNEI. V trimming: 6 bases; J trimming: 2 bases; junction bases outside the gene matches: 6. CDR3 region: CASSSGGLNYGYTF. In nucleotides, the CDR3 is TGTGCCAGCAGCTCAGGGGGGTTAAACTATGGCTACACCTTC. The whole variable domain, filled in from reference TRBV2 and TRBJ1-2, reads EPEVTQTPSHQVTQMGQEVILRCVPISNHLYFYWYRQILGQKVEFLVSFYNNEISEKSEIFDDQFSVERPDGSNFTLKIRSTKLEDSAMYFCASSSGGLNYGYTFGSGTRLTVV.

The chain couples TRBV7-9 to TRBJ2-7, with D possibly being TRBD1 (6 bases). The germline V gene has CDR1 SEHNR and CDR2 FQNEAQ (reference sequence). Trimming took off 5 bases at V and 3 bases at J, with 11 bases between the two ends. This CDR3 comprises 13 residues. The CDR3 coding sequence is TGTGCCAGCAGCCCCCGGGACAACTACGAGCAGTACTTC. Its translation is CASSPRDNYEQYF. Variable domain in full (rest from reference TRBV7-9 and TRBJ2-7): DTGVSQNPRHKITKRGQNVTFRCDPISEHNRLYWYRQTLGQGPEFLTYFQNEAQLEKSRLLSDRFSAERPKGSFSTLEIQRTEQGDSAMYLCASSPRDNYEQYFGPGTRLTVT.

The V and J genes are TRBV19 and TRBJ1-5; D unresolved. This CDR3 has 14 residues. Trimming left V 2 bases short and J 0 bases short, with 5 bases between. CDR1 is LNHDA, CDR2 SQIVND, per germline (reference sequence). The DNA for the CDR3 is TGTGCCAGTAGTATAAGAAATAGCAATCAGCCCCAGCATTTT. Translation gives CASSIRNSNQPQHF.

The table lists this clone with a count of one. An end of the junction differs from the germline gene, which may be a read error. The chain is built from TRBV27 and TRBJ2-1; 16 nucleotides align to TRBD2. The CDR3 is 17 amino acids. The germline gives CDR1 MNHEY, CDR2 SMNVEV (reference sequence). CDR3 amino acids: CATASGTSGRAYNEQFF. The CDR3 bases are TGTGCCACCGCTTCCGGGACTAGCGGGAGGGCCTATAATGAGCAGTTCTTC.

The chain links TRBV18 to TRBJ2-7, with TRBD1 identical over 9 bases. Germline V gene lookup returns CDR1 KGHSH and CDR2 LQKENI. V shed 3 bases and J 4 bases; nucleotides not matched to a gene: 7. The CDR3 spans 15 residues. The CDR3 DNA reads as TGTGCCAGCTCACCGACACAGGGGGCCTTTTACGAGCAGTACTTC. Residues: CASSPTQGAFYEQYF.

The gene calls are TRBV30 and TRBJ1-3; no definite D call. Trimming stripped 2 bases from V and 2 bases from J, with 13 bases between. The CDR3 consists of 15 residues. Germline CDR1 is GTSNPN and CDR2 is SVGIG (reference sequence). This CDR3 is CAWSLWPSPGNTIYF. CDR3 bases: TGTGCCTGGAGTTTGTGGCCTTCTCCTGGAAACACCATATATTTT.

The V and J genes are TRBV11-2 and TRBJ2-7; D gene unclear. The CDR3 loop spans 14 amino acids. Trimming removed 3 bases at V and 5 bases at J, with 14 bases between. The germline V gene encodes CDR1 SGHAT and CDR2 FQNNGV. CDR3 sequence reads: CASSFTLHGDEQYF. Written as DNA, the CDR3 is TGTGCCAGCAGCTTCACCTTACATGGCGACGAGCAGTACTTC.

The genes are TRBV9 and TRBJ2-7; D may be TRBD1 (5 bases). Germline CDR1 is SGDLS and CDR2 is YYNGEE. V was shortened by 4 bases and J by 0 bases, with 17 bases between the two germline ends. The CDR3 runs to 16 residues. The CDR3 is CASSPKPGRVSYEQYF. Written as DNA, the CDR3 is TGTGCCAGCAGCCCGAAGCCAGGCAGGGTCTCCTACGAGCAGTACTTC.

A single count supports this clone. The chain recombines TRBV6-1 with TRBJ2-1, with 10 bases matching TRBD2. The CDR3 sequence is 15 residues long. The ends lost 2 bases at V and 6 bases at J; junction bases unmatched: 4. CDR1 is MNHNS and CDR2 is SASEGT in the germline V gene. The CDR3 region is CASSEMGLASNEQFF. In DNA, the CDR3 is TGTGCCAGCAGTGAAATGGGACTAGCGTCCAATGAGCAGTTCTTC.

This CDR3 reads CASSFRSPGLAVQETQYF. The CDR3 coding sequence is TGTGCCAGCAGTTTTCGATCCCCGGGACTAGCGGTTCAAGAGACCCAGTACTTC. The chain is built from TRBV11-3 and TRBJ2-5; 11 positions agree with TRBD2. Trimming took 6 bases from V and 2 from J; bases not matched to a gene: 14. From germline, CDR1 is SGHNT and CDR2 YENEEA. The CDR3 runs 18 residues.

The CDR3 here is CASRLPQGRNEQFF. DNA for the CDR3: TGTGCCAGCAGGCTACCCCAGGGGCGCAATGAGCAGTTCTTC. The rearrangement links TRBV6-1 to TRBJ2-1; possible D gene TRBD1, 6 bases. The CDR3 has 14 residues. Trimming cost V 6 bases and J 6 bases, with 15 bases left between them. Germline CDR1 MNHNS, CDR2 SASEGT.